This passage covers 6 T cell receptor beta chains from one sample sequenced in a study of T cell responses to AZD1222 COVID-19 vaccine. Using immunoSEQ multiplex PCR, the repertoire was profiled, and TCRdb retains in-frame clones only, with some absent. The sample consists of some 130,000 clones, around four fifths of them appearing once. Here the sequenced sample was peripheral blood, taken on day 0 of AZD1222 vaccination. These receptors were taken from an adult in good health.

V usage is TRBV18 and J usage is TRBJ2-7; D could derive from TRBD1 or TRBD2 (5 bases each). V dropped 7 bases and J dropped 7 bases, with 20 bases sitting between them. This CDR3 comprises 14 residues. From germline, CDR1 is KGHSH and CDR2 LQKENI. CDR3 nucleotide sequence: TGTGCCAGCTTCGGGACGGGAAGGACCCGGGAGCAGTACTTC. This encodes CASFGTGRTREQYF.

The J gene is TRBJ1-2, the V gene TRBV28; D may be TRBD1 (6 bases). The V gene lost 5 bases and the J gene lost 0 bases, with 13 bases spanning the gap. The CDR3 sequence is 15 residues long. Germline V CDR1 and CDR2: MDHEN, SYDVKM. CDR3: CASSLSGQTNYGYTF. CDR3 bases: TGTGCCAGCAGTCTATCGGGACAAACTAACTATGGCTACACCTTC.

The V gene is TRBV2, the J gene TRBJ2-5; D not certain. Trimming removed 3 bases at V and 1 base at J, with 9 bases between. The CDR3 is made up of 14 amino acids. CDR1 and CDR2 (germline): SNHLY, FYNNEI. CDR3 DNA sequence: TGTGCCAGCAGTGAGCGGACGGTCCAAGAGACCCAGTACTTC. Protein product: CASSERTVQETQYF.

The chain links TRBV9 to TRBJ2-6; no definite D call. Trimming took off 3 bases at V and 1 base at J, with 8 bases between the two ends. The CDR3 contains 15 residues. Looked up from germline, CDR1 is SGDLS and CDR2 is YYNGEE. The CDR3 DNA reads TGTGCCAGCAGCGCCCAAGAATCTGGGGCCAACGTCCTGACTTTC. It specifies CASSAQESGANVLTF.

The chain is built from TRBV2 and TRBJ1-2; D gene uncertain. CDR1 and CDR2 (germline): SNHLY, FYNNEI. The CDR3 contains 12 residues. Trimming took off 7 bases at V and 1 base at J, with 7 bases between the two ends. CDR3 sequence: CASTRGNYGYTF. As DNA, the CDR3 is TGTGCCAGCACTCGGGGTAACTATGGCTACACCTTC.

This chain links TRBV6-5 with TRBJ2-5; D gene ambiguous. Germline CDR1 and CDR2: MNHEY and SVGAGI. The CDR3 is made up of 16 amino acids. V was pared by 4 bases and J by 2 bases, with 17 bases between. CDR3 residues: CASSSGYIDKQETQYF. The DNA of the CDR3 is TGTGCCAGCAGTTCCGGTTACATTGACAAACAAGAGACCCAGTACTTC.